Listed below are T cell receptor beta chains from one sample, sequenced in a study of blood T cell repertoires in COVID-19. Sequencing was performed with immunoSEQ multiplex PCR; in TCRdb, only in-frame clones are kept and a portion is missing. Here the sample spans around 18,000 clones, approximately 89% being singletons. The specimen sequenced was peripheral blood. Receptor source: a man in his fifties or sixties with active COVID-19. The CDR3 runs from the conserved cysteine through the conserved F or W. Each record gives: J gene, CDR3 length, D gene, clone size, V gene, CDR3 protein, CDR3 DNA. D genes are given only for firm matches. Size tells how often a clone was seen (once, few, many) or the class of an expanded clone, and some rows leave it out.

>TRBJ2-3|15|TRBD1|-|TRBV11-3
CASSLGQGGTDTQYF
TGTGCCAGCAGCTTAGGACAGGGGGGCACAGATACGCAGTATTTT
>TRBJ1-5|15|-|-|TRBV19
CASSLRTNDYQPQHF
TGTGCCAGTAGTCTGAGGACAAACGATTATCAGCCCCAGCATTTT
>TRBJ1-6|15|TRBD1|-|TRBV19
CASNGGQGYNSPLHF
TGTGCCAGCAACGGTGGACAGGGGTATAATTCACCCCTCCACTTT
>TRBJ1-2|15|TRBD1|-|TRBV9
CASSLTGDWVYGYTF
TGTGCCAGCAGCTTGACAGGGGATTGGGTCTATGGCTACACCTTC
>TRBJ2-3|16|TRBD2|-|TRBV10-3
CAIRRTSVMGTDTQYF
TGTGCCATCCGCCGAACTAGCGTTATGGGCACAGATACGCAGTATTTT
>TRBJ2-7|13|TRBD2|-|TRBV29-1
CSARGGGTDEQYF
TGCAGCGCCAGGGGCGGGGGGACCGACGAGCAGTACTTC
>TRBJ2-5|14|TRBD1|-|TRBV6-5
CASSYNRGRETQYF
TGTGCCAGCAGTTACAACAGGGGGCGAGAGACCCAGTACTTC
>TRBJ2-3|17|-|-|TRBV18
CASSPPPVGVSTDTQYF
TGTGCCAGCTCACCACCGCCCGTCGGGGTAAGCACAGATACGCAGTATTTT
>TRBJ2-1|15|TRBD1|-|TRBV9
CASSVAGTGRNEQFF
TGTGCCAGCAGCGTCGCCGGGACAGGGCGAAATGAGCAGTTCTTC
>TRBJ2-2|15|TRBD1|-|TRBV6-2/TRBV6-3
CASSYRTGGHGELFF
TGTGCCAGCAGTTACCGGACAGGGGGCCACGGGGAGCTGTTTTTT
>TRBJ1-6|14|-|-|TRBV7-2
CASTPWGENSPLHF
TGTGCCAGCACCCCTTGGGGCGAAAATTCACCCCTCCACTTT
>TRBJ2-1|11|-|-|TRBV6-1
CASSVAPKQFF
TGTGCCAGCAGTGTAGCCCCTAAGCAGTTCTTC
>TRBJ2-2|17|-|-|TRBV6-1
CASSEVRGRVGTGELFF
TGTGCCAGCAGTGAAGTCAGAGGCAGGGTCGGTACCGGGGAGCTGTTTTTT
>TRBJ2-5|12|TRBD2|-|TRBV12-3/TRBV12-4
CASSSTSGTQYF
TGTGCCAGCAGTTCGACTAGCGGGACCCAGTACTTC
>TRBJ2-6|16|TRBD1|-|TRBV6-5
CASSYKQGAGANVLTF
TGTGCCAGCAGTTACAAACAGGGGGCTGGGGCCAACGTCCTGACTTTC
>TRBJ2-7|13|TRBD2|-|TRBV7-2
CASSKTPGLEQYF
TGTGCCAGCAGCAAAACACCGGGACTAGAGCAGTACTTC
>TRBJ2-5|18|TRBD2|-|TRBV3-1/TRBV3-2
CASSQEVSRETGQETQYF
TGTGCCAGCAGCCAAGAGGTGTCGCGGGAGACGGGACAAGAGACCCAGTACTTC
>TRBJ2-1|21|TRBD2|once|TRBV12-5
CASGSNRDGGSGGLSYNEQFF
TGTGCTAGTGGTTCGAATCGAGATGGCGGGAGCGGGGGCCTCTCCTACAATGAGCAGTTCTTC
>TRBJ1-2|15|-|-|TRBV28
CASSLGSGGGYGYTF
TGTGCCAGCAGTTTAGGGAGCGGCGGGGGTTATGGCTACACCTTC
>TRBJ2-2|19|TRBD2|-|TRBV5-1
CASSSPNIRLAGRTGELFF
TGCGCCAGCAGCTCTCCCAATATCCGACTAGCGGGACGTACCGGGGAGCTGTTTTTT
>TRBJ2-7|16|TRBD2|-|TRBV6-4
CASSDACSGATCGQYF
TGTGCCAGCAGTGACGCCTGTAGCGGGGCCACATGCGGGCAGTACTTC
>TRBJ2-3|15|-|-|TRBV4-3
CASSQRGSTGDTQYF
TGCGCCAGCAGCCAACGGGGTAGCACCGGAGATACGCAGTATTTT
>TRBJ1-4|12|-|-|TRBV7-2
CASSRDTEKLFF
TGTGCCAGCAGCCGGGACACAGAAAAACTGTTTTTT
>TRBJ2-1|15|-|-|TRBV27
CASSLIGVSGNEQFF
TGTGCCAGCAGTTTAATAGGAGTCTCTGGCAATGAGCAGTTCTTC
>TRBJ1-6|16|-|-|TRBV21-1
CASSKAHPTGRSPLHF
TGTGCCAGCAGCAAAGCCCACCCAACAGGGCGGTCACCCCTCCACTTT
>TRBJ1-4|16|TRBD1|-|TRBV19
CASRGTGRFRMEKLFF
TGTGCCAGTCGAGGGACAGGGAGGTTTAGAATGGAAAAACTGTTTTTT
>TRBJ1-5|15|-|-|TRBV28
CASSIETGDRQPQHF
TGTGCCAGCAGTATAGAGACAGGCGATCGTCAGCCCCAGCATTTT
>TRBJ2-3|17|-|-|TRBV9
CASSPQGSYTSTDTQYF
TGTGCCAGCAGCCCCCAGGGCAGCTATACTAGCACAGATACGCAGTATTTT
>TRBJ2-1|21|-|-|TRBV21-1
CASSPDGPTSGRPSSYNEQFF
TGTGCCAGCAGCCCCGACGGGCCGACTAGCGGGAGACCGAGCTCCTACAATGAGCAGTTCTTC
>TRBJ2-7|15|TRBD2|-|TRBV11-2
CASSLERGGSYEQYF
TGTGCCAGCAGCTTAGAGCGGGGGGGCTCCTACGAGCAGTACTTC
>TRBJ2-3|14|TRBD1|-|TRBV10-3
CATLGGQAGDTQYF
TGTGCCACCCTAGGGGGACAGGCAGGAGATACGCAGTATTTT
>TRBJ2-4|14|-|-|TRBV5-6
CASSLPGSKNIQYF
TGTGCCAGCAGCTTACCAGGGTCAAAAAACATTCAGTACTTC
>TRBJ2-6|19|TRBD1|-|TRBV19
CASRISSRQGRTGANVLTF
TGTGCCAGTAGGATATCATCCAGACAGGGAAGGACTGGGGCCAACGTCCTGACTTTC
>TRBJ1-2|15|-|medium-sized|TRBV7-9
CASSLDLGRYYGYTF
TGTGCCAGCAGCCTTGACCTGGGGAGGTATTATGGCTACACCTTC
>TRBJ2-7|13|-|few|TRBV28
CASSLSLSYEQYF
TGTGCCAGCAGTTTATCTCTCTCCTACGAGCAGTACTTC
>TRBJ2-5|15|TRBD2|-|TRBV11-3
CASSLVGLAVETQYF
TGTGCCAGCAGCTTAGTAGGCCTAGCGGTAGAGACCCAGTACTTC
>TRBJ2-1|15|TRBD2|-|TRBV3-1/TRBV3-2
CASSRWTSGYNEQFF
TGTGCCAGCAGCCGCTGGACTAGCGGGTACAATGAGCAGTTCTTC